This T cell receptor beta chain is drawn from a study of PD-1 blockade in classical Hodgkin lymphoma. As for the study in general: Intravenous infusions of nivolumab 3 mg/kg reached patients every 2 weeks. Study conclusions and caveats: Compared with baseline, CD4+ but not CD8+ TCR diversity had risen significantly by C4D1. It was among complete responders that baseline diversity resembled that of newly diagnosed patients.

The CDR3 extends over 17 amino acids. CDR1 and CDR2 (germline): SGHVS, FQNEAQ. Trimming at V came to 5 bases and at J to 4 bases, leaving 8 bases not matched to a gene. Profiling relied on immunoSEQ multiplex PCR, and the TCRdb table lists in-frame clones only, not all of them. The sample holds approximately 84,000 clones; 75% to 90% are singletons and the top ten take 20% to 25%. The patients all showed relapse after autologous stem cell transplantation, while their brentuximab vedotin exposure varied. The study recorded best responses of complete response, partial response or progressive disease. About this clone itself: Its target is unknown.

This chain links TRBV7-8 with TRBJ2-1; 13 positions agree with TRBD2. The material was peripheral blood mononuclear cells (PBMCs), obtained at baseline. This TCR derives from a human donor with classical Hodgkin lymphoma. The CDR3 region is CASSKLAGGPGYNEQFF. The CDR3 DNA reads as TGTGCCAGCAGCAAACTAGCGGGAGGGCCGGGTTACAATGAGCAGTTCTTC. Using reference TRBV7-8 and TRBJ2-1 for the parts outside the CDR3, the full variable domain is GAGVSQSPRYKVAKRGQDVALRCDPISGHVSLFWYQQALGQGPEFLTYFQNEAQLDKSGLPSDRFFAERPEGSVSTLKIQRTQQEDSAVYLCASSKLAGGPGYNEQFFGPGTRLTVL.